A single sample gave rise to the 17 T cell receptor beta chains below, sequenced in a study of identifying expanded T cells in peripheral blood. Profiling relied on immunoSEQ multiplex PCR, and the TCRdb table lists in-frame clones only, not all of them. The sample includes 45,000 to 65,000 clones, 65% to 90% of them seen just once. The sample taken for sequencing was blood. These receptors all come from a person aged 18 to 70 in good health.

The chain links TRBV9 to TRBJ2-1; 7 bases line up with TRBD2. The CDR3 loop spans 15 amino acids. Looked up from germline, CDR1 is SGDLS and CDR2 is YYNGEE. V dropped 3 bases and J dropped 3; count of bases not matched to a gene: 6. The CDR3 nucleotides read TGTGCCAGCAGCGAAACTACGGGAGGCTACAATGAGCAGTTCTTC. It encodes CASSETTGGYNEQFF.

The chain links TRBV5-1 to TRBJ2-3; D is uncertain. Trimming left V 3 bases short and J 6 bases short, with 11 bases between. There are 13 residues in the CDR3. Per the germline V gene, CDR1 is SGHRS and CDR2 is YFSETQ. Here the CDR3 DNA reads TGCGCCAGCAGCTGGGTCGGAGAGGATACGCAGTATTTT. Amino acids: CASSWVGEDTQYF.

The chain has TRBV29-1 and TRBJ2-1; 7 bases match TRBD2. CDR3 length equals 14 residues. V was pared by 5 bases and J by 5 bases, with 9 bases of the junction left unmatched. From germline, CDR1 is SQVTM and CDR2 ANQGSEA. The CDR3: CSVIRRETHNEQFF. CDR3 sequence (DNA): TGCAGCGTTATTCGGCGGGAGACACACAATGAGCAGTTCTTC.

The CDR3 loop is CASSDTGGGQPQHF. The CDR3 DNA reads TGTGCCAGCAGTGATACAGGGGGCGGCCAGCCCCAGCATTTT. The chain joins TRBV2 to TRBJ1-5, with 9 bases lining up with TRBD1. V gave up 3 bases and J gave up 7 bases; unmatched junction bases: 4. The CDR3 has 14 amino acids. The germline CDR1 and CDR2 sequences are SNHLY and FYNNEI.

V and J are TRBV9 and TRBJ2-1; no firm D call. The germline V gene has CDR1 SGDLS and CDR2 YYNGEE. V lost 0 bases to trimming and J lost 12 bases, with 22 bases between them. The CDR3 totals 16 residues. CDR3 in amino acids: CASSVAGHPSDKGQFF. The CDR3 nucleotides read TGTGCCAGCAGCGTAGCGGGCCACCCTTCCGACAAGGGGCAGTTCTTC.

Written as DNA, the CDR3 is TGTGCCAGCAGTGTGACTAGCGGGGGGGCAGGCTCCTACGAGCAGTACGTC. It specifies CASSVTSGGAGSYEQYV. The chain combines TRBV6-1 with TRBJ2-7; 14 bases map to TRBD2. V was clipped by 4 bases and J by 0 bases; unmatched bases: 5. CDR3 length equals 17 residues. Germline V gene data show CDR1 as MNHNS and CDR2 as SASEGT.

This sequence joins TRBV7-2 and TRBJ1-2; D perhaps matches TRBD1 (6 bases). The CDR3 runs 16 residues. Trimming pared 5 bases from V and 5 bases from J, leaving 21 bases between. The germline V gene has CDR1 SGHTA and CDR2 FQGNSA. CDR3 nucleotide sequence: TGTGCCAGCAGCAAAGGACAGTGGGAACGCCTTTATGGCTACACCTTC. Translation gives CASSKGQWERLYGYTF.

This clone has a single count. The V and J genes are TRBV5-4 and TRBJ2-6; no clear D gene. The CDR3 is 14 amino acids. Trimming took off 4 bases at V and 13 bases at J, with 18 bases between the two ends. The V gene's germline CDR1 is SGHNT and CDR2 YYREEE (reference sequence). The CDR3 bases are TGTGCCAGCAGCGCGACGGCGGCCCCTCAGGTCCTGACTTTC. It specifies CASSATAAPQVLTF.

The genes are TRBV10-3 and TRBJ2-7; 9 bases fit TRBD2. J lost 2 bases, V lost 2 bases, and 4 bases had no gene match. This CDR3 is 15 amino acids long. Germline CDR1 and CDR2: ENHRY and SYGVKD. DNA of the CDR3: TGTGCCATCAGTGAGCAACTAGCGGGCACCTACGAGCAGTACTTC. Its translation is CAISEQLAGTYEQYF.

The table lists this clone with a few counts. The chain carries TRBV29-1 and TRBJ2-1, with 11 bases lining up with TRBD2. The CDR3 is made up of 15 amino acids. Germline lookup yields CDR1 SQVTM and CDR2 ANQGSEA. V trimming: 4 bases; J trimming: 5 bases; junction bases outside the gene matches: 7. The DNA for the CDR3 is TGCAGCGTTGGGATTTTAGCGGGAGGGCACAATGAGCAGTTCTTC. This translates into CSVGILAGGHNEQFF.

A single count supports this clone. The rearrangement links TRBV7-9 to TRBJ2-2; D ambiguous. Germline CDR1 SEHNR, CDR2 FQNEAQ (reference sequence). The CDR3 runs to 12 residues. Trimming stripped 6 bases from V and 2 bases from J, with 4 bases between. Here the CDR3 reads CASSSNTGELFF. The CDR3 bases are TGTGCCAGCAGTTCTAACACCGGGGAGCTGTTTTTT.

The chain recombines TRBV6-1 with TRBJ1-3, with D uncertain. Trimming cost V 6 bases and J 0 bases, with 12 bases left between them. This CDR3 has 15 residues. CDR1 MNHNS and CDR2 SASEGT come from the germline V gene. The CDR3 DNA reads TGTGCCAGCAGGGGCCAACGACACTCTGGAAACACCATATATTTT. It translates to CASRGQRHSGNTIYF.

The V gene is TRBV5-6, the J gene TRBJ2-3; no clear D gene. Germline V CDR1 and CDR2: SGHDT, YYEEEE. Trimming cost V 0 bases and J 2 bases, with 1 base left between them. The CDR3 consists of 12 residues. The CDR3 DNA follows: TGTGCCAGCAGCTTGGCCACAGATACGCAGTATTTT. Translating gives CASSLATDTQYF.

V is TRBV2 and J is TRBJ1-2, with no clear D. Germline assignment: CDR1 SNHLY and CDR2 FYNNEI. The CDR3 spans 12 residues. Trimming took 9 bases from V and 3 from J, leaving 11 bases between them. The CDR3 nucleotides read TGTGCCAGGGATGAGCGGGACTATGGCTACACCTTC. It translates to CARDERDYGYTF.

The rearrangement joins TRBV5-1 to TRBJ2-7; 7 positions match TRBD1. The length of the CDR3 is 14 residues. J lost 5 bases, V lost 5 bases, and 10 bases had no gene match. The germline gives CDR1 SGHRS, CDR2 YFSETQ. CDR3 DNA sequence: TGCGCCAGCAGGGTGAAGGACAGGACCAACGAGCAGTACTTC. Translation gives CASRVKDRTNEQYF.

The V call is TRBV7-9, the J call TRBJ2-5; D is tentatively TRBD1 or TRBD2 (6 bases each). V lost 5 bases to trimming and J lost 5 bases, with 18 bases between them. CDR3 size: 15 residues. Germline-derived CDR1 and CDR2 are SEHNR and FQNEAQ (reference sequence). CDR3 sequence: CASSPPIGGGETQYF. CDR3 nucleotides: TGTGCCAGCAGCCCCCCAATCGGAGGGGGGGAGACCCAGTACTTC.

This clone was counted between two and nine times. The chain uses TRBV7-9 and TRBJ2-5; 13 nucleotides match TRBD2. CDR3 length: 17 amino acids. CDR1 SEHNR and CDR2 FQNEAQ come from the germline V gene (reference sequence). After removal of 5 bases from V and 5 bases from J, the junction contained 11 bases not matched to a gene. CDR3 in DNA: TGTGCCAGCAGCCCCCGCCGACTAGCGGGGGGTCTGGAGACCCAGTACTTC. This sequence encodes CASSPRRLAGGLETQYF.